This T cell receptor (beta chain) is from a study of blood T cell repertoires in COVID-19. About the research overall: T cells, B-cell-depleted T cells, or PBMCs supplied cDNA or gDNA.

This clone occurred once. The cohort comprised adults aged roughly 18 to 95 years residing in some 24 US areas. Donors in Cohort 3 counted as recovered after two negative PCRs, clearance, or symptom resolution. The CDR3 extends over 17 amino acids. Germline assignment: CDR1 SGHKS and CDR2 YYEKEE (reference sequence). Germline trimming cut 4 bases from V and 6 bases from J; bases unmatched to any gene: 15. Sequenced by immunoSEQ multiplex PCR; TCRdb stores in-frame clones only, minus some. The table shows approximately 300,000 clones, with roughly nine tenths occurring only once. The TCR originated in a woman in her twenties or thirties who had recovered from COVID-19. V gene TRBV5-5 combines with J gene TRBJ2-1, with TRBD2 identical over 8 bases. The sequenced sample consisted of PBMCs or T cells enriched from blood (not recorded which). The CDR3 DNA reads TGTGCCAGCAGCAGAGAGGGTGTCGGGGGGGCCCGCAATGAGCAGTTCTTC. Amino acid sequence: CASSREGVGGARNEQFF.